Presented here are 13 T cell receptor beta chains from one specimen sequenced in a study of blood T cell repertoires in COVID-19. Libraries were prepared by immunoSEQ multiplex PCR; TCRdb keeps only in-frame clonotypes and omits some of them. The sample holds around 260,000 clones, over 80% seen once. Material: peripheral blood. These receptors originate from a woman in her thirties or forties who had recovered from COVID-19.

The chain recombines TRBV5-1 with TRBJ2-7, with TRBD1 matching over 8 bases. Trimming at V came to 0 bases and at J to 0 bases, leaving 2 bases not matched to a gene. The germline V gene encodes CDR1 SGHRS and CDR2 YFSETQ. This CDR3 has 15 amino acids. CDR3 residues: CASSLVTGDSYEQYF. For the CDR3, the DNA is TGCGCCAGCAGCTTGGTGACAGGGGACTCCTACGAGCAGTACTTC.

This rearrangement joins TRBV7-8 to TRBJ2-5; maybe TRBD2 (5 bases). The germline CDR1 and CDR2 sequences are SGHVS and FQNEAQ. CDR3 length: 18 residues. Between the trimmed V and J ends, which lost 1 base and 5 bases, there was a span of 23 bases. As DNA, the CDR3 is TGTGCCAGCAGCTTAGAAGTGGTGTGGTACGGGGAGCGTGAGACCCAGTACTTC. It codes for CASSLEVVWYGERETQYF.

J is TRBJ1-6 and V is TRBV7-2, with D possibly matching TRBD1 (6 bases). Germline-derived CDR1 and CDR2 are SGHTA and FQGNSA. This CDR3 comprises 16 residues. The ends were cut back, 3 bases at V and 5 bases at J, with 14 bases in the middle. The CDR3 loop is CASSFPGQTNNSPLHF. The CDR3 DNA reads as TGTGCCAGCAGCTTCCCCGGACAGACAAATAATTCACCCCTCCACTTT.

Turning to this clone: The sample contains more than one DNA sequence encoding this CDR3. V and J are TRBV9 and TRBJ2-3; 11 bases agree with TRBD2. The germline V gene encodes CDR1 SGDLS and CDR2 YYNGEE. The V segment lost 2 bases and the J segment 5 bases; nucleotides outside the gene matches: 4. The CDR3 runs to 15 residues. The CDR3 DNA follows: TGTGCCAGCAGCGTCGGGACTAGCGGAGGAGATACGCAGTATTTT. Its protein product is CASSVGTSGGDTQYF.

The CDR3 loop reads CAISEPNRDRRTYEQYF. The DNA of the CDR3 is TGTGCCATCAGTGAGCCCAACCGGGACAGAAGGACCTACGAGCAGTACTTC. V and J are TRBV10-3 and TRBJ2-7; 7 positions agree with TRBD1. CDR1 and CDR2 from the germline V gene are ENHRY and SYGVKD. V was clipped by 2 bases and J by 2 bases; unmatched bases: 12. There are 17 residues in the CDR3.

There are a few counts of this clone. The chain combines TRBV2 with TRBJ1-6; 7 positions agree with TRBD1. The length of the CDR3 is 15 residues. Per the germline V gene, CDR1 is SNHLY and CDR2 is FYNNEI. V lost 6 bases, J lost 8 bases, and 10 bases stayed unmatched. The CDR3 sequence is CASRGGAGGYSPLHF. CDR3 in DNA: TGTGCCAGCAGGGGCGGGGCAGGGGGATATTCACCCCTCCACTTT.

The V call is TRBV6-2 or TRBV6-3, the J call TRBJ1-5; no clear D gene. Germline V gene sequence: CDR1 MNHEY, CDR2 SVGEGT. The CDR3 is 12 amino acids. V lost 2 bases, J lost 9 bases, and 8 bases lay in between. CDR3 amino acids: CASSYPTGPQHF. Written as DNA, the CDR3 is TGTGCCAGCAGTTACCCCACCGGGCCCCAGCATTTT.

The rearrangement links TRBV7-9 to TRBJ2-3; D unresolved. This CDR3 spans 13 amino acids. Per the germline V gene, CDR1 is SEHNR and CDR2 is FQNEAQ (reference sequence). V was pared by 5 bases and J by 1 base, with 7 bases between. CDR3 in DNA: TGTGCCAGCAGCAACTCGGGCACAGATACGCAGTATTTT. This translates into CASSNSGTDTQYF. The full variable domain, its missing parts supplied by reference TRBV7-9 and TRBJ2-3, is DTGVSQNPRHKITKRGQNVTFRCDPISEHNRLYWYRQTLGQGPEFLTYFQNEAQLEKSRLLSDRFSAERPKGSFSTLEIQRTEQGDSAMYLCASSNSGTDTQYFGPGTRLTVL.

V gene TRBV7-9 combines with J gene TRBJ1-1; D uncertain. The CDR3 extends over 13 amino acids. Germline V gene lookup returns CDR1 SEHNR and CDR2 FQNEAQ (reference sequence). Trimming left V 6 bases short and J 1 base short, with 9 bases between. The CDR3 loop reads CASREKENTEAFF. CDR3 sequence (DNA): TGTGCCAGCAGGGAGAAGGAGAACACTGAAGCTTTCTTT.

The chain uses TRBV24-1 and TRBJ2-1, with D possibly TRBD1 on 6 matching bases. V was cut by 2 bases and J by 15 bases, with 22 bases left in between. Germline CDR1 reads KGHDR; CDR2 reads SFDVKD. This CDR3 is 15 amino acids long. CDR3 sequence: CATSDSSGTQLGMFF. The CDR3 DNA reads TGTGCCACCAGTGATTCTTCCGGGACACAGCTTGGCATGTTCTTC.

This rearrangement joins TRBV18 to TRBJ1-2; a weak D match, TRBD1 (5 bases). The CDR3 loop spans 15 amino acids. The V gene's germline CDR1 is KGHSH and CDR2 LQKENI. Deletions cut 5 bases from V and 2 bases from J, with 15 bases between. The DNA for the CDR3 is TGTGCCAGCTCAGCGTCAGGGCAGCCGAACTATGGCTACACCTTC. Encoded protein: CASSASGQPNYGYTF. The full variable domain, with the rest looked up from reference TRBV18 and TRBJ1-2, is NAGVMQNPRHLVRRRGQEARLRCSPMKGHSHVYWYRQLPEEGLKFMVYLQKENIIDESGMPKERFSAEFPKEGPSILRIQQVVRGDSAAYFCASSASGQPNYGYTFGSGTRLTVV.

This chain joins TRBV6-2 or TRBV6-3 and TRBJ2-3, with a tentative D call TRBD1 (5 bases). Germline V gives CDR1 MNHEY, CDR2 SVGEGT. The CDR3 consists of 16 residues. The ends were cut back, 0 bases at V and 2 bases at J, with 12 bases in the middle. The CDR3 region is CASSYSTVTFTDTQYF. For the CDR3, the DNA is TGTGCCAGCAGTTACTCGACAGTCACGTTCACAGATACGCAGTATTTT.

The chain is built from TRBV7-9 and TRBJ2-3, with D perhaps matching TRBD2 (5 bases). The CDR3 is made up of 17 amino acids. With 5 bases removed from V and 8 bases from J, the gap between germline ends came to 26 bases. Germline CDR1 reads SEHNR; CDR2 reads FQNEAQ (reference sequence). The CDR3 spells CASSPPRGVLARGTQYF. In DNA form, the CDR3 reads TGTGCCAGCAGCCCACCTCGCGGCGTCCTGGCCCGGGGTACGCAGTATTTT. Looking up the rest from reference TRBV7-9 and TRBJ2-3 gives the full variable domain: DTGVSQNPRHKITKRGQNVTFRCDPISEHNRLYWYRQTLGQGPEFLTYFQNEAQLEKSRLLSDRFSAERPKGSFSTLEIQRTEQGDSAMYLCASSPPRGVLARGTQYFGPGTRLTVL.